The 22 T cell receptor beta chains presented below share a single source sample, sequenced in a study of cytomegalovirus exposure and HLA in healthy donors. PCR primers comprised 60 Vbeta and 13 Jbeta primers. Only in-frame clones appear in the TCRdb table, and some are missing; sequencing was by immunoSEQ multiplex PCR. The table includes about 59,000 clones, roughly four fifths detected once. The sequencing sample was made of PBMCs. The source of these receptors is a human donor in good health.

The V and J genes are TRBV30 and TRBJ2-1, with unresolved D. The CDR3 consists of 13 residues. Trimming pared 2 bases from V and 6 bases from J, leaving 11 bases between. Germline loops: CDR1 GTSNPN, CDR2 SVGIG (reference sequence). DNA for the CDR3: TGTGCCTGGAGTTCCGGTCCAACCAATGAGCAGTTCTTC. Amino acids: CAWSSGPTNEQFF.

This chain links TRBV10-3 with TRBJ1-1, with D possibly TRBD1 on 6 matching bases. With 7 bases removed from V and 2 bases from J, the gap between germline ends came to 17 bases. Germline V gene lookup returns CDR1 ENHRY and CDR2 SYGVKD. This CDR3 has 15 amino acids. The CDR3 region is CAITEDTGRNTEAFF. The DNA for the CDR3 is TGTGCCATCACGGAAGATACAGGGAGAAACACTGAAGCTTTCTTT.

V usage is TRBV18 and J usage is TRBJ2-7; TRBD1 matches at 9 bases. CDR1 KGHSH and CDR2 LQKENI come from the germline V gene. V was clipped by 3 bases and J by 2 bases; unmatched bases: 8. The CDR3 is made up of 16 amino acids. The CDR3 DNA reads TGTGCCAGCTCACCGATGGGGACAGGGTCGACCTACGAGCAGTACTTC. It translates to CASSPMGTGSTYEQYF. Drawing the rest from reference TRBV18 and TRBJ2-7, the complete variable domain is NAGVMQNPRHLVRRRGQEARLRCSPMKGHSHVYWYRQLPEEGLKFMVYLQKENIIDESGMPKERFSAEFPKEGPSILRIQQVVRGDSAAYFCASSPMGTGSTYEQYFGPGTRLTVT.

Only a few counts were recorded for this clone. The gene calls are TRBV4-3 and TRBJ2-2; 8 bases line up with TRBD1. Looked up from germline, CDR1 is LGHNA and CDR2 is YSLEER. The CDR3 runs 17 residues. Trimming took 0 bases from V and 6 from J; bases not matched to a gene: 9. The chain's CDR3 is CASSQDRLGQGAGELFF. CDR3 nucleotides: TGCGCCAGCAGCCAAGATCGTTTAGGACAGGGAGCCGGGGAGCTGTTTTTT.

The chain's CDR3 is CATSRGSAGGSTDTQYF. The DNA for the CDR3 is TGTGCCACCAGCAGAGGATCGGCGGGGGGCAGCACAGATACGCAGTATTTT. The V gene is TRBV15, the J gene TRBJ2-3; 8 bases are a match to TRBD2. V lost 1 base, J lost 0 bases, and 6 bases stayed unmatched. The germline gives CDR1 LNHNV, CDR2 YYDKDF (reference sequence). This CDR3 has 17 amino acids.

This sequence joins TRBV4-1 and TRBJ2-5; D is possibly TRBD2 (6 bases). CDR1 is MGHRA and CDR2 is YSYEKL in the germline V gene. CDR3 length: 16 amino acids. V was shortened by 1 base and J by 1 base, with 13 bases between the two germline ends. The CDR3 sequence: CASSQGLVLIQETQYF. CDR3 bases: TGCGCCAGCAGCCAAGGACTAGTCCTCATCCAAGAGACCCAGTACTTC.

The chain recombines TRBV2 with TRBJ2-5; 11 positions match TRBD2. V lost 3 bases to trimming and J lost 2 bases; unmatched junction nucleotides: 2. The CDR3 length is 15 residues. The germline V gene encodes CDR1 SNHLY and CDR2 FYNNEI. In nucleotides, the CDR3 is TGTGCCAGCAGTGACCTAGCGGGGGGACAAGAGACCCAGTACTTC. It translates to CASSDLAGGQETQYF.

Here the CDR3 reads CASSTGTSGGGQETQYF. CDR3 DNA sequence: TGTGCCAGCAGCACCGGGACTAGCGGGGGGGGTCAAGAGACCCAGTACTTC. The chain uses TRBV4-2 and TRBJ2-5; 16 bases are shared with TRBD2. The CDR3 contains 17 residues. V shed 5 bases, J shed 2 bases, and the junction held 5 bases outside the gene matches. The germline V gene encodes CDR1 LGHNA and CDR2 YNFKEQ.

The chain employs TRBV5-4 and TRBJ1-1, with 8 bases aligning to TRBD1. Germline CDR1 is SGHNT and CDR2 is YYREEE (reference sequence). V lost 4 bases, J lost 3 bases, and 2 bases stayed unmatched. This CDR3 has 13 amino acids. The chain's CDR3 is CASSRTGYTEAFF. The CDR3 bases are TGTGCCAGCAGCCGGACAGGGTACACTGAAGCTTTCTTT.

This clone was detected a few times. The CDR3 loop is CASSRLRQSNTGELFF. The DNA for the CDR3 is TGTGCCAGCAGCCGACTCCGGCAGTCTAACACCGGGGAGCTGTTTTTT. The chain uses TRBV7-8 and TRBJ2-2; the D is unclear. The CDR3 is 16 amino acids. The germline V and J ends were trimmed by 5 bases and 2 bases, with 15 bases remaining between them. Germline V gene sequence: CDR1 SGHVS, CDR2 FQNEAQ.

The chain is built from TRBV18 and TRBJ2-7; TRBD1 might be the D (6 bases). From germline, CDR1 is KGHSH and CDR2 LQKENI. The CDR3 runs to 15 residues. V was cut by 4 bases and J by 0 bases, with 13 bases left in between. CDR3 bases: TGTGCCAGCTCACTCAGGGACACTGTCTCCTACGAGCAGTACTTC. Translated, it gives CASSLRDTVSYEQYF.

V is TRBV7-3 and J is TRBJ2-1; D is undetermined. Germline CDR1 and CDR2: SGHTA and FQGTGA. V was cut by 11 bases and J by 5 bases, with 13 bases left in between. The CDR3 is made up of 12 amino acids. DNA of the CDR3: TGTGCCCCCTCGCAAGAGAACAATGAGCAGTTCTTC. Encoded protein: CAPSQENNEQFF.

The CDR3 DNA reads TGTGCCAGCAGCCCGAGTGGGACAGGGGGCCCCTACGAGCAGTACTTC. Protein: CASSPSGTGGPYEQYF. This chain links TRBV9 with TRBJ2-5, with 12 bases identical to TRBD1. The better agreement between TRBJ2-7 and the DNA end casts doubt on the J call. The germline CDR1 and CDR2 sequences are SGDLS and YYNGEE. The CDR3 consists of 16 residues.

V and J are TRBV30 and TRBJ2-7, with D perhaps TRBD1 (6 bases). Germline loops: CDR1 GTSNPN, CDR2 SVGIG (reference sequence). The CDR3 spans 15 residues. With 3 bases removed from V and 3 bases from J, the gap between germline ends came to 18 bases. The CDR3 sequence is CAWRRDGQMRYEQYF. In DNA form, the CDR3 reads TGTGCCTGGAGGAGGGACGGACAGATGCGCTACGAGCAGTACTTC.

This chain joins TRBV18 and TRBJ1-6; possible D gene TRBD1, 5 bases. V shed 2 bases and J shed 1 base, with 9 bases lying between them. This CDR3 spans 16 amino acids. The V gene's germline CDR1 is KGHSH and CDR2 LQKENI. The CDR3 coding sequence is TGTGCCAGCTCACCAAACAGGATTTCCTATAATTCACCCCTCCACTTT. Its translation is CASSPNRISYNSPLHF.

The chain joins TRBV18 to TRBJ2-2; 10 positions agree with TRBD2. Germline V CDR1 and CDR2: KGHSH, LQKENI. The V gene end was trimmed by 3 bases and the J gene end by 0 bases; junction bases not matched to a gene: 7. The CDR3 consists of 18 residues. The CDR3 region is CASSPERGGYTNTGELFF. CDR3 DNA sequence: TGTGCCAGCTCACCGGAGCGGGGGGGATATACGAACACCGGGGAGCTGTTTTTT.

On this clone: This CDR3 is also generated by other DNA sequences in the sample. The chain carries TRBV4-3 and TRBJ1-3; D unresolved. The germline V gene encodes CDR1 LGHNA and CDR2 YSLEER. This CDR3 has 14 residues. V was shortened by 0 bases and J by 5 bases, with 8 bases between the two germline ends. CDR3 sequence reads: CASSQDTSRNTIYF. The DNA for the CDR3 is TGCGCCAGCAGCCAAGATACTTCGAGAAACACCATATATTTT.

This chain links TRBV5-1 with TRBJ2-1, with TRBD2 matching 8 bases. The CDR3 is 16 amino acids. In germline, CDR1 is SGHRS, CDR2 YFSETQ. Losses at the gene ends were 4 bases for V and 0 bases for J; bases not matched to a gene: 6. The DNA for the CDR3 is TGCGCCAGCAGCGGAAGCGGGGGATTCTCCTACAATGAGCAGTTCTTC. This sequence encodes CASSGSGGFSYNEQFF.

The chain is built from TRBV28 and TRBJ2-7, with TRBD2 identical over 11 bases. With 6 bases clipped from V and 6 bases from J, the junction kept 13 bases outside the gene matches. Germline V gene sequence: CDR1 MDHEN, CDR2 SYDVKM. The CDR3 runs to 16 residues. As DNA, the CDR3 is TGTGCCAGCAGCCTATCGGGACTAGCGGCACCGGTCGAGCAGTACTTC. Translating it yields CASSLSGLAAPVEQYF.

The J gene is TRBJ2-1, the V gene TRBV18; no definite D call. CDR1 KGHSH and CDR2 LQKENI come from the germline V gene. Trimming removed 0 bases at V and 9 bases at J, with 18 bases between. This CDR3 region has 16 residues. The CDR3 DNA follows: TGTGCCAGCTCACCACCGTTCGCGGCTTCGCGAACTGAGCAGTTCTTC. Translation: CASSPPFAASRTEQFF.

This sequence joins TRBV7-3 and TRBJ2-1; TRBD1 matches 7 bases. V gave up 4 bases and J gave up 9 bases; unmatched junction bases: 3. Germline CDR1 and CDR2: SGHTA and FQGTGA. The CDR3 runs to 12 residues. The CDR3, as DNA: TGTGCCAGCAGCTCACAGGGGAGTGAGCAGTTCTTC. Translated: CASSSQGSEQFF.

The rearrangement uses TRBV20-1 and TRBJ1-2, with 9 bases matching TRBD1. Per germline, CDR1 DFQATT and CDR2 SNEGSKA (reference sequence). The CDR3 runs 11 residues. CDR3 bases: TGCAGGGGAACAGGGGGCACGGGCTACACCTTC. The encoded protein is CRGTGGTGYTF.